This TCR beta chain originates from a study of cytomegalovirus exposure and HLA in healthy donors. The table lists this clone with a few counts. The PCR ran on 60 Vbeta and 13 Jbeta primers. Some clones are missing from TCRdb's copy, which holds only in-frame ones; the method was immunoSEQ multiplex PCR. Of some 140,000 clones listed, around 75% were seen once; the top ten hold more than 3%. The CDR3 has 14 residues. V lost 3 bases to trimming and J lost 8 bases; unmatched junction nucleotides: 5. The germline V gene encodes CDR1 SGHNT and CDR2 YENEEA. The receptor was isolated from a female donor in good health and CMV-seronegative. The sequencing input was PBMCs. The chain employs TRBV11-3 and TRBJ1-4; 8 nucleotides align to TRBD1. The CDR3 is CASSFGRTGEKLFF. DNA for the CDR3: TGTGCCAGCAGCTTTGGACGGACAGGGGAAAAACTGTTTTTT.